The 21 T cell receptor beta chains reported below all come from one sample, sequenced in a study of cytomegalovirus exposure and HLA in healthy donors. It was with 60 Vbeta and 13 Jbeta primers that the PCR ran. Using immunoSEQ multiplex PCR, the repertoire was profiled, and TCRdb retains in-frame clones only, with some absent. The sample records nearly 110,000 clones, under 80% being singletons. The sample was PBMCs. The receptors stem from a man aged 55 to 70 in good health and CMV-seronegative.

The J gene is TRBJ1-5, the V gene TRBV6-5; D gene ambiguous. CDR1 MNHEY and CDR2 SVGAGI come from the germline V gene. Trimming took off 4 bases at V and 0 bases at J, with 10 bases between the two ends. CDR3 length: 15 amino acids. The CDR3 DNA reads TGTGCCAGCAGTTTAAGAGTACCTAGCAATCAGCCCCAGCATTTT. Translated: CASSLRVPSNQPQHF.

V and J are TRBV4-3 and TRBJ2-7, with 8 nucleotides matching TRBD1. J was trimmed by 1 base and V by 1 base; bases with no gene match: 3. CDR1 is LGHNA, CDR2 YSLEER, per germline. This CDR3 has 15 residues. The DNA for the CDR3 is TGCGCCAGCAGCCAAGCCGGGACAGGATCCTACGAGCAGTACTTC. Its protein is CASSQAGTGSYEQYF.

J is TRBJ2-3 and V is TRBV5-4; TRBD2 matches 12 bases. V shed 3 bases, J shed 4 bases, and the junction held 3 bases outside the gene matches. The CDR3 spans 15 residues. In germline, CDR1 is SGHNT, CDR2 YYREEE (reference sequence). The CDR3 spells CASSWTSGESDTQYF. CDR3 coding DNA: TGTGCCAGCAGCTGGACTAGCGGGGAATCAGATACGCAGTATTTT.

The chain carries TRBV16 and TRBJ1-2; possibly TRBD1 for D (5 bases). V was cut by 7 bases and J by 6 bases, with 18 bases left in between. The CDR3 spans 14 residues. Germline V gene sequence: CDR1 KGHSY, CDR2 FQNENV. CDR3 bases: TGTGCCAGCATGAAGTGGGGCAGGGAGGATGGCTACACCTTC. Its translation: CASMKWGREDGYTF.

This clone was seen more than once but under ten times. The rearrangement uses TRBV2 and TRBJ1-3, with D hard to call. Trimming left V 7 bases short and J 2 bases short, with 12 bases between. The CDR3 length is 14 residues. The germline CDR1 and CDR2 sequences are SNHLY and FYNNEI. This CDR3 reads CASIEELAGNTIYF. DNA for the CDR3: TGTGCCAGCATCGAGGAATTAGCTGGAAACACCATATATTTT.

This chain uses TRBV7-3 with TRBJ2-1; a possible D gene is TRBD2 (6 bases). Germline V gene lookup returns CDR1 SGHTA and CDR2 FQGTGA. CDR3 length equals 13 residues. Trimming stripped 5 bases from V and 12 bases from J, with 17 bases between. The CDR3 sequence is CASSPYAGLSQFF. The CDR3 nucleotides read TGTGCCAGCAGCCCCTACGCGGGACTTTCGCAGTTCTTC.

The sample holds a few counts of this clone. The V and J genes are TRBV20-1 and TRBJ2-5, with 7 nucleotides matching TRBD2. The CDR3 runs 11 residues. The trim removed 8 bases at V and 4 bases at J, leaving 4 bases unmatched. Germline CDR1 and CDR2: DFQATT and SNEGSKA (reference sequence). In DNA form, the CDR3 reads TGCAGTAAGACTAGCCGAGAGACCCAGTACTTC. It translates to CSKTSRETQYF.

J is TRBJ1-1 and V is TRBV10-3; 7 bases are a match to TRBD1. With V trimmed by 3 bases and J by 0 bases, 4 bases remained unmatched. The length of the CDR3 is 15 residues. The V gene's germline CDR1 is ENHRY and CDR2 SYGVKD. The CDR3 sequence is CAISEPGQVNTEAFF. The CDR3 DNA reads TGTGCCATCAGTGAACCAGGACAGGTGAACACTGAAGCTTTCTTT.

The V gene is TRBV19, the J gene TRBJ1-2; 7 nucleotides match TRBD1. Trimming took 7 bases from V and 7 from J; bases not matched to a gene: 12. The CDR3 has 14 residues. CDR1 is LNHDA, CDR2 SQIVND, per germline (reference sequence). CDR3 amino acids: CASTEGARVGGYTF. CDR3 in DNA: TGTGCCAGTACAGAGGGGGCCAGGGTCGGTGGCTACACCTTC.

CDR3 residues: CASSRNGGVQETQYF. CDR3 nucleotide sequence: TGCGCCAGCAGCCGGAACGGGGGGGTTCAAGAGACCCAGTACTTC. J is TRBJ2-5 and V is TRBV4-1; 8 nucleotides line up with TRBD2. J was trimmed by 2 bases and V by 4 bases; bases with no gene match: 6. The CDR3 length is 15 residues. Germline CDR1 MGHRA, CDR2 YSYEKL.

V usage is TRBV28 and J usage is TRBJ1-2; tentative D call: TRBD1 (5 bases). This CDR3 has 14 residues. Trimming removed 6 bases at V and 8 bases at J, with 19 bases between. Germline assignment: CDR1 MDHEN and CDR2 SYDVKM. The CDR3 nucleotides read TGTGCCAGCAGCCCTTTCGGGGGGGTAGGAGGCTACACCTTC. Translation gives CASSPFGGVGGYTF.

This clone was seen a few times. The rearrangement links TRBV7-6 to TRBJ2-2, with D perhaps TRBD1 (6 bases). This CDR3 is built from 16 residues. The V gene lost 1 base and the J gene lost 4 bases, with 13 bases spanning the gap. The V gene's germline CDR1 is SGHVS and CDR2 FNYEAQ. The CDR3 sequence is CASSLGSKGVTGELFF. CDR3 DNA sequence: TGTGCCAGCAGCTTAGGATCGAAGGGGGTCACCGGGGAGCTGTTTTTT.

The chain employs TRBV5-1 and TRBJ1-2, with TRBD1 matching over 9 bases. The CDR3 is 14 amino acids. J gave up 2 bases and V 3 bases, and 2 bases lay outside the gene matches. CDR1 and CDR2 (germline): SGHRS, YFSETQ. The DNA of the CDR3 is TGCGCCAGCAGCTCTACAGGGGGCAACTATGGCTACACCTTC. This encodes CASSSTGGNYGYTF.

The rearrangement uses TRBV5-4 and TRBJ1-4, with unresolved D. CDR1 and CDR2 from the germline V gene are SGHNT and YYREEE (reference sequence). V lost 0 bases and J 4 bases, leaving 7 bases between the germline ends. The CDR3 runs to 14 residues. CDR3 nucleotides: TGTGCCAGCAGCTTGGGTCAGGATAATGAAAAACTGTTTTTT. This sequence encodes CASSLGQDNEKLFF.

This rearrangement joins TRBV15 to TRBJ2-1; D might be TRBD2 (6 bases). The CDR3 has 18 amino acids. Per the germline V gene, CDR1 is LNHNV and CDR2 is YYDKDF (reference sequence). V dropped 0 bases and J dropped 6 bases, with 21 bases sitting between them. The chain's CDR3 is CATSRDVVGLGRRNEQFF. CDR3 sequence (DNA): TGTGCCACCAGCAGAGATGTTGTGGGACTTGGAAGGCGCAATGAGCAGTTCTTC.

The chain joins TRBV15 to TRBJ1-5; D remains unclear. The V gene lost 3 bases and the J gene lost 4 bases, with 4 bases spanning the gap. This CDR3 has 12 residues. The germline gives CDR1 LNHNV, CDR2 YYDKDF (reference sequence). The CDR3 DNA sequence: TGTGCCACCAGCAGCTTAAATCAGCCCCAGCATTTT. Translating gives CATSSLNQPQHF.

The chain has TRBV2 and TRBJ2-4; 8 bases map to TRBD2. V lost 2 bases, J lost 4 bases, and 10 bases stayed unmatched. Per the germline V gene, CDR1 is SNHLY and CDR2 is FYNNEI. The CDR3 spans 17 residues. CDR3 region: CASSESMSAGGKNIQYF. The CDR3 DNA follows: TGTGCCAGCAGTGAATCGATGTCGGCGGGGGGTAAAAACATTCAGTACTTC.

The chain employs TRBV2 and TRBJ2-7, with a weak D call TRBD2 (6 bases). V lost 7 bases to trimming and J lost 7 bases, with 17 bases between them. There are 13 residues in the CDR3. Germline CDR1 is SNHLY and CDR2 is FYNNEI. This CDR3 is CASMVQARGEQYF. The CDR3 nucleotides read TGTGCCAGCATGGTGCAGGCACGGGGGGAGCAGTACTTC.

CDR3 sequence (DNA): TGTGCCAGCTTGACAATGGCTTTCTCCTACAATGAGCAGTTCTTC. This gives the protein CASLTMAFSYNEQFF. The chain is built from TRBV6-1 and TRBJ2-1; D not certain. CDR1 and CDR2 (germline): MNHNS, SASEGT. V was clipped by 8 bases and J by 0 bases, with 14 bases between them. The CDR3 runs 15 residues.

This clone came up a few times. The chain joins TRBV2 to TRBJ1-4, with D perhaps TRBD1 (5 bases). Germline CDR1 reads SNHLY; CDR2 reads FYNNEI. The CDR3 sequence is 12 residues long. Trimming took 11 bases from V and 4 from J, leaving 11 bases between them. The CDR3 DNA reads as TGTGCCCAAGGGGTTTTTAATGAAAAACTGTTTTTT. Amino acids: CAQGVFNEKLFF.

The chain links TRBV5-5 to TRBJ2-7; 9 positions match TRBD1. The V gene end was trimmed by 2 bases and the J gene end by 6 bases; junction bases not matched to a gene: 6. The CDR3 runs to 14 residues. Germline CDR1 is SGHKS and CDR2 is YYEKEE (reference sequence). CDR3 sequence (DNA): TGTGCCAGCAGCTTAGGACAGGGGATGGGCGAGCAGTACTTC. Translated: CASSLGQGMGEQYF.